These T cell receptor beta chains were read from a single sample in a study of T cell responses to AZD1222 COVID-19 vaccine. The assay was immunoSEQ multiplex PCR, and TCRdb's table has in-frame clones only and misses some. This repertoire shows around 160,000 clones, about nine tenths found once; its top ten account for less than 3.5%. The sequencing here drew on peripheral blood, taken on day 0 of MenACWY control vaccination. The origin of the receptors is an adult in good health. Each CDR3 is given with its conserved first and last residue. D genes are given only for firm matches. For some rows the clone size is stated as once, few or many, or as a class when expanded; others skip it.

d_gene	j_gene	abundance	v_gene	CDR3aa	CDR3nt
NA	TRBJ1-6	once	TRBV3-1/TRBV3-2	CASSQGAGVRSPLHF	TGTGCCAGCAGCCAAGGGGCAGGGGTTAGGTCACCCCTCCACTTT
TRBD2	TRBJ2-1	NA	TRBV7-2	CASSPRTSYNEQFF	TGTGCCAGCAGCCCTCGGACTAGCTACAATGAGCAGTTCTTC
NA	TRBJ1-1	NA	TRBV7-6	CASSFSRGSEAFF	TGTGCCAGCAGCTTCTCGCGGGGAAGTGAAGCTTTCTTT
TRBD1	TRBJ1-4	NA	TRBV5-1	CASSLGQGVMFF	TGCGCCAGCAGCTTGGGACAGGGGGTGATGTTTTTT
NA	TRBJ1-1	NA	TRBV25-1	CASSGLNTEAFF	TGTGCCAGCAGTGGCCTGAACACTGAAGCTTTCTTT
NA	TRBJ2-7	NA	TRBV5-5	CASSGVRLNNEQYF	TGTGCCAGCAGCGGGGTGAGGTTGAACAACGAGCAGTACTTC
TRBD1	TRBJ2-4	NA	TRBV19	CASSILTGEQKVKNIQYF	TGTGCCAGTAGTATTTTAACAGGGGAGCAAAAGGTCAAAAACATTCAGTACTTC
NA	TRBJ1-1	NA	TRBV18	CASSTGMNTEAFF	TGTGCCAGCTCAACAGGAATGAACACTGAAGCTTTCTTT
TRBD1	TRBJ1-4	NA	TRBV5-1	CASSGTGPEKLFF	TGCGCCAGCAGCGGGACAGGGCCCGAAAAACTGTTTTTT
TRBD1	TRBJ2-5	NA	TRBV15	CATSGQGGETQYF	TGTGCCACCAGCGGACAGGGGGGAGAGACCCAGTACTTC
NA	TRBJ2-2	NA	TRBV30	CAWSVLTNTGELFF	TGTGCCTGGAGTGTCCTGACGAACACCGGGGAGCTGTTTTTT
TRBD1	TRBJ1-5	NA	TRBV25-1	CASSQTGGNQPQHF	TGTGCCAGCAGCCAGACAGGGGGGAATCAGCCCCAGCATTTT
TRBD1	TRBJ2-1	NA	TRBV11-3	CASSLDGTGSRNEQFF	TGTGCCAGCAGCTTAGATGGGACAGGGAGTAGAAATGAGCAGTTCTTC
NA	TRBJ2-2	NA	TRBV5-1	CASSPEGRGTGELFF	TGCGCCAGCAGCCCCGAGGGTAGAGGGACCGGGGAGCTGTTTTTT
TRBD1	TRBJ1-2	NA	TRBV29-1	CSVRTGVVYGYTF	TGCAGCGTCCGGACAGGGGTTGTATATGGCTACACCTTC
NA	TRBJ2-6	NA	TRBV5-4	CASSSWGFGANVLTF	TGTGCCAGCAGCTCATGGGGCTTTGGGGCCAACGTCCTGACTTTC
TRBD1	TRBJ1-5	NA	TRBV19	CASRMDRASNQPQHF	TGTGCCAGTAGAATGGACAGGGCTAGCAATCAGCCCCAGCATTTT
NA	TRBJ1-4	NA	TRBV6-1	CASTDPANEKLFF	TGTGCCAGCACCGACCCGGCCAATGAAAAACTGTTTTTT
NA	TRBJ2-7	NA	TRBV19	CASSFGTGSSYEQYF	TGTGCCAGTAGTTTTGGGACTGGCAGCTCCTACGAGCAGTACTTC
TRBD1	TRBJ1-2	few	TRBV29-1	CSVTGRDYGYTF	TGCAGCGTGACAGGGCGGGACTATGGCTACACCTTC
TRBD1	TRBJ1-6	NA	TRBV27	CASSLSWDRRDYNSPLHF	TGTGCCAGCAGTTTATCGTGGGACAGGCGAGATTATAATTCACCCCTCCACTTT
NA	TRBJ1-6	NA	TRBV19	CASKRESNSPLHF	TGTGCCAGTAAAAGGGAGTCTAATTCACCCCTCCACTTT
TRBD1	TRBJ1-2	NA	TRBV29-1	CSVPGQGEESGYTF	TGCAGCGTCCCCGGTCAGGGGGAAGAATCTGGCTACACCTTC
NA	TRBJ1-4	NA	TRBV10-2	CASSESRQGIEKLFF	TGCGCCAGCAGTGAGTCGCGGCAGGGGATCGAAAAACTGTTTTTT
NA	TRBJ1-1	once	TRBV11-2	CASSFGIPTEAFF	TGTGCCAGCAGCTTCGGCATCCCCACTGAAGCTTTCTTT
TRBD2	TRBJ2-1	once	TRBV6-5	CASGGPTSDYNEQFF	TGTGCCAGCGGGGGACCGACTAGCGATTACAATGAGCAGTTCTTC
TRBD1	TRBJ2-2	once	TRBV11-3	CASSEDRRAGELFF	TGTGCCAGCAGCGAGGACAGGCGGGCCGGGGAGCTGTTTTTT
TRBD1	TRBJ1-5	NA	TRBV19	CASSIRTGGNQPQHF	TGTGCCAGTAGTATTAGGACAGGGGGCAATCAGCCCCAGCATTTT
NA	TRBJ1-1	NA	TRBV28	CASSLSLRTNTEAFF	TGTGCCAGCAGTTTATCTCTCAGGACAAACACTGAAGCTTTCTTT
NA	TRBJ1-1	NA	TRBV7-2	CASSLGGRNTEAFF	TGTGCCAGCAGCTTAGGGGGCAGGAACACTGAAGCTTTCTTT
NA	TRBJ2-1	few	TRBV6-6	CASSYSRDEQFF	TGTGCCAGCAGTTACAGTAGAGATGAGCAGTTCTTC
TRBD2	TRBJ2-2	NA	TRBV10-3	CAISAGTSGYAGELFF	TGTGCCATCAGTGCCGGGACTAGCGGGTATGCCGGGGAGCTGTTTTTT
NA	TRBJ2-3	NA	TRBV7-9	CASSLYRASTDTQYF	TGTGCCAGCAGCTTATACAGGGCTAGCACAGATACGCAGTATTTT
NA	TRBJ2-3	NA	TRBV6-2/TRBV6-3	CASSYEAGSSTDTQYF	TGTGCCAGCAGTTACGAGGCGGGGTCTAGCACAGATACGCAGTATTTT
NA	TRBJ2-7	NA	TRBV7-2	CASSPRHAGPYEQYF	TGTGCCAGCAGCCCAAGACATGCGGGACCTTACGAGCAGTACTTC
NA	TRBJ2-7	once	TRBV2	CASSENGGFEQYF	TGTGCCAGCAGTGAAAACGGAGGGTTCGAGCAGTACTTC
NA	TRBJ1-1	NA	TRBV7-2	CASSLARRNTEAFF	TGTGCCAGCAGCTTAGCTAGAAGGAACACTGAAGCTTTCTTT
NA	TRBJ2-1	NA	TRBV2	CASSGFTSSYNEQFF	TGTGCCAGCAGTGGGTTCACCTCCTCCTACAATGAGCAGTTCTTC
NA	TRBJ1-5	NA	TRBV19	CASTDQVRGQPQHF	TGTGCCAGCACGGATCAAGTTCGGGGTCAGCCCCAGCATTTT
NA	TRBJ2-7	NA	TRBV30	CAWSIGHPYEQYF	TGTGCCTGGAGTATAGGACACCCTTACGAGCAGTACTTC
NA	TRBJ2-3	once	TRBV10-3	CAIINHRTDTQYF	TGTGCCATCATTAACCACAGAACAGATACGCAGTATTTT
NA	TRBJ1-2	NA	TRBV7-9	CASSVGVQGPPRKNYGYTF	TGTGCCAGCAGCGTTGGTGTACAGGGCCCGCCTAGAAAGAACTATGGCTACACCTTC
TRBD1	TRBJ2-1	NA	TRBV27	CASSSGQGAWNEQFF	TGTGCCAGCAGTTCGGGACAGGGCGCGTGGAATGAGCAGTTCTTC
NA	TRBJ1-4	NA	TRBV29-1	CSVNQGSEKLFF	TGCAGCGTCAATCAGGGAAGTGAAAAACTGTTTTTT
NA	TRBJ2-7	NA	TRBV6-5	CASRSPGGSYEQYF	TGTGCCAGCCGCAGCCCTGGGGGATCCTACGAGCAGTACTTC
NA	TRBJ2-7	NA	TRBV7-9	CASSLLGRDEQYF	TGTGCCAGCAGCTTACTGGGGCGGGACGAGCAGTACTTC